The clone carrying this TCR beta chain has only a few counts. Its antigen remains unidentified. The sample is drawn from a study of T-cell memory formation after mild COVID-19. Study-level results: Clones that contracted from day 15 to 85 were balanced CD4/CD8, while later expanders leaned CD4+.

With constant-segment primers, 5'RACE yielded cDNA libraries of TCR alpha and TCR beta that carried sample barcodes and UMIs. TCRdb re-called the 5' RACE reads with MiXCR, one entry per CDR3 protein. The data contain 100,000 to 120,000 distinct CDR3 sequences, about 18% of them singletons. Sample: PBMCs or a T cell subset sorted from them (not recorded which). The TCR originated in a man aged 18-30 years who had mild COVID-19 (a few samples of this study predate the infection). Cell type and time point are not known.

CDR3 sequence (DNA): TGCGCCAGCAGCTTCCGGGGGAGCACAGATACGCAGTATTTT. This sequence encodes CASSFRGSTDTQYF. V and J are TRBV5-1 and TRBJ2-3; a possible D gene is TRBD2 (6 bases). The germline CDR1 and CDR2 sequences are SGHRS and YFSETQ. Trimming removed 2 bases from V and 0 bases from J, with 7 bases in between. The CDR3 is made up of 14 amino acids. Using reference TRBV5-1 and TRBJ2-3 for the parts outside the CDR3, the full variable domain is KAGVTQTPRYLIKTRGQQVTLSCSPISGHRSVSWYQQTPGQGLQFLFEYFSETQRNKGNFPGRFSGRQFSNSRSEMNVSTLELGDSALYLCASSFRGSTDTQYFGPGTRLTVL.